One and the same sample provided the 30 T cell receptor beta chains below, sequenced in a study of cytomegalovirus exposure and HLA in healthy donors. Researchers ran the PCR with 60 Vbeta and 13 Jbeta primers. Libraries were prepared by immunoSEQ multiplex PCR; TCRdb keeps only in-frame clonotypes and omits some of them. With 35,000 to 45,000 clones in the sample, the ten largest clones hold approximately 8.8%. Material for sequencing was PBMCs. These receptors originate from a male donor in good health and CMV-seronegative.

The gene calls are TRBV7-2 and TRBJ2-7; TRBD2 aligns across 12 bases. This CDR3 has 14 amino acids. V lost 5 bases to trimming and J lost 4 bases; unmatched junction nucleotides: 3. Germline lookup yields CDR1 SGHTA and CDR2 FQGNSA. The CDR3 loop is CASSATSGSYEQYF. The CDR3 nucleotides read TGTGCCAGCAGCGCGACTAGCGGGAGTTACGAGCAGTACTTC.

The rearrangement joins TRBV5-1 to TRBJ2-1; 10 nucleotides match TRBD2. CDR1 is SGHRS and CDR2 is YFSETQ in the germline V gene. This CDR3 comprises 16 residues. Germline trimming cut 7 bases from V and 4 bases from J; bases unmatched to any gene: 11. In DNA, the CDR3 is TGCGCCAGCGGAAGGACCGGGACTAGCGAATACAATGAGCAGTTCTTC. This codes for CASGRTGTSEYNEQFF.

In DNA form, the CDR3 reads TGTGCCACGACATCGGTGGCTGGGGCCAACGTCCTGACTTTC. This gives the protein CATTSVAGANVLTF. J is TRBJ2-6 and V is TRBV2; D remains ambiguous. Trimming shortened V by 10 bases and J by 2 bases, and 12 bases separated the two germline ends. Germline V CDR1 and CDR2: SNHLY, FYNNEI. The CDR3 has 14 amino acids.

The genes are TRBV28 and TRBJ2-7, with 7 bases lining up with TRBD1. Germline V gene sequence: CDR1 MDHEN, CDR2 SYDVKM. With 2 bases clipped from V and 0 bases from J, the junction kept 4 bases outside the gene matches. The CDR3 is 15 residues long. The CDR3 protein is CASSLPTGSSYEQYF. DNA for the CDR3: TGTGCCAGCAGTTTACCGACAGGGAGCTCCTACGAGCAGTACTTC.

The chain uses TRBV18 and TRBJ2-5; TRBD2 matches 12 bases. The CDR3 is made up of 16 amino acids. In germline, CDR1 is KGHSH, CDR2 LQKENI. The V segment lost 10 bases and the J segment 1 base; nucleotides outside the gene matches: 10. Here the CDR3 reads CATRTSGTGAQETQYF. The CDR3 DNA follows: TGTGCCACCAGGACTAGCGGGACGGGGGCCCAAGAGACCCAGTACTTC.

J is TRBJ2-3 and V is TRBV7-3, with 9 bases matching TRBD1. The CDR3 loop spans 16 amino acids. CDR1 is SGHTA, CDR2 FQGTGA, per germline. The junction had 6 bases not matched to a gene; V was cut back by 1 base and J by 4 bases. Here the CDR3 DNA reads TGTGCCAGCAGCTTAAAGTGGGACAGGGAGGCAGATACGCAGTATTTT. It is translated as CASSLKWDREADTQYF.

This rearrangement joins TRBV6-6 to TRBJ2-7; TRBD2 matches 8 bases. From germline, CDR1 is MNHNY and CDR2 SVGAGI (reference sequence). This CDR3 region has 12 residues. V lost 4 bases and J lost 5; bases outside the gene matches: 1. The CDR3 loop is CASSSGGDEQYF. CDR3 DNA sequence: TGTGCCAGCAGTTCCGGGGGGGACGAGCAGTACTTC.

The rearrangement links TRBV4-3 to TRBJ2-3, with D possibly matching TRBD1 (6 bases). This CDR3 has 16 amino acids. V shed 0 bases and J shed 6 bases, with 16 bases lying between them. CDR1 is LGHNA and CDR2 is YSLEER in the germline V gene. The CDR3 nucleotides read TGCGCCAGCAGCCAAGAACGAAACAGGGCGGGTGATACGCAGTATTTT. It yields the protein CASSQERNRAGDTQYF.

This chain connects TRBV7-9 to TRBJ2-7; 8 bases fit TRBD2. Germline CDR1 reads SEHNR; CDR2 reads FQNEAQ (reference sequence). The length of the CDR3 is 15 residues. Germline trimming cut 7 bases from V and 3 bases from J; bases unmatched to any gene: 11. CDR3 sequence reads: CASTRGGAGNYEQYF. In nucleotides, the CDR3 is TGTGCCAGCACCCGGGGGGGAGCGGGAAACTACGAGCAGTACTTC.

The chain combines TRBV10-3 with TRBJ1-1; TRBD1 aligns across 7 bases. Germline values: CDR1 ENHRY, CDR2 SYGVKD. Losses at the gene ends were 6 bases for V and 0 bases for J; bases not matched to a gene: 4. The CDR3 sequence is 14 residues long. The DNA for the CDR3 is TGTGCCATCAGGGGGACAGCGATGAACACTGAAGCTTTCTTT. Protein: CAIRGTAMNTEAFF.

The CDR3 loop is CASSQGGLMRRGGEQTEAFF. The CDR3 nucleotides read TGTGCCAGCAGCCAAGGAGGGTTGATGCGTCGGGGGGGGGAACAGACTGAAGCTTTCTTT. The rearrangement uses TRBV14 and TRBJ1-1, with D possibly being TRBD1 (5 bases). There are 20 residues in the CDR3. V dropped 1 base and J dropped 5 bases, with 29 bases sitting between them. Germline V gene sequence: CDR1 SGHDN, CDR2 FVKESK. The full variable domain, its missing parts supplied by reference TRBV14 and TRBJ1-1, is EAGVTQFPSHSVIEKGQTVTLRCDPISGHDNLYWYRRVMGKEIKFLLHFVKESKQDESGMPNNRFLAERTGGTYSTLKVQPAELEDSGVYFCASSQGGLMRRGGEQTEAFFGQGTRLTVV.

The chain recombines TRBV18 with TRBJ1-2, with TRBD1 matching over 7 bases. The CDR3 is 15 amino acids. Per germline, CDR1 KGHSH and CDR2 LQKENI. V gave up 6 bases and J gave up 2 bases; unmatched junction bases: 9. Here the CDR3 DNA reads TGTGCCAGCTCCCTTCGACAGGGAGCAAACTATGGCTACACCTTC. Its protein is CASSLRQGANYGYTF.

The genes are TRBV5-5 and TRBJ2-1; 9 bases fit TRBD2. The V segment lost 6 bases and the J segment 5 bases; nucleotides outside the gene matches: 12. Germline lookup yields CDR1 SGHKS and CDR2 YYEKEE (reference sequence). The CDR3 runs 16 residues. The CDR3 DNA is TGTGCCAGCACGACCTTCATGGCTAGCGGGAACAATGAGCAGTTCTTC. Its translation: CASTTFMASGNNEQFF.

The CDR3 DNA reads TGTGCCAGCAGCGCGGAGCGGGGCCGTTCTGACGAGCAGTACTTC. Translating it yields CASSAERGRSDEQYF. V usage is TRBV9 and J usage is TRBJ2-7, with 7 bases lining up with TRBD2. This CDR3 contains 15 residues. The germline V gene has CDR1 SGDLS and CDR2 YYNGEE. V trimming: 3 bases; J trimming: 5 bases; junction bases outside the gene matches: 11.

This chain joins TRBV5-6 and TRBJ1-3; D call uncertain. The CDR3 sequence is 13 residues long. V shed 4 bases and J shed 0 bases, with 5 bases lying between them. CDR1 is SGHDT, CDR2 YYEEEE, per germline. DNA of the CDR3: TGTGCCAGCAGCCGTCCCTCTGGAAACACCATATATTTT. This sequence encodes CASSRPSGNTIYF.

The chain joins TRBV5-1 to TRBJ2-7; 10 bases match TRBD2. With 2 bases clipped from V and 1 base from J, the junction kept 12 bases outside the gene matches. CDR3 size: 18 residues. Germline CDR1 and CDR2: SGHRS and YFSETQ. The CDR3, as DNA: TGCGCCAGCAGCTTCACTATCCGCGGGACTAGCGAATCCTACGAGCAGTACTTC. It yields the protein CASSFTIRGTSESYEQYF. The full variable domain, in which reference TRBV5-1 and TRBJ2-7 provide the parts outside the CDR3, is KAGVTQTPRYLIKTRGQQVTLSCSPISGHRSVSWYQQTPGQGLQFLFEYFSETQRNKGNFPGRFSGRQFSNSRSEMNVSTLELGDSALYLCASSFTIRGTSESYEQYFGPGTRLTVT.

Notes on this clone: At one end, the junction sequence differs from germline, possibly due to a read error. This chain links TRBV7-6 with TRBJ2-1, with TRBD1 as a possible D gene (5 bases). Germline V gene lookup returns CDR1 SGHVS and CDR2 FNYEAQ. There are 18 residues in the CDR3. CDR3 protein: CASSLNQGMESSDNEQFF. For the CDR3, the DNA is TGTGCCAGCAGCTTAAATCAGGGAATGGAGAGCTCCGACAATGAGCAGTTCTTC.

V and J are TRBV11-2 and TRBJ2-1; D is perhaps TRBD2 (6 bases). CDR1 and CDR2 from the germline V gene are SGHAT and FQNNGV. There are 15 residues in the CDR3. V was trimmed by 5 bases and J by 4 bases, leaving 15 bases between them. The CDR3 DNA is TGTGCCAGCAGCCGCCGGGGCGGGGAATACAATGAGCAGTTCTTC. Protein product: CASSRRGGEYNEQFF. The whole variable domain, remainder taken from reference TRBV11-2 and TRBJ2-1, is EAGVAQSPRYKIIEKRQSVAFWCNPISGHATLYWYQQILGQGPKLLIQFQNNGVVDDSQLPKDRFSAERLKGVDSTLKIQPAKLEDSAVYLCASSRRGGEYNEQFFGPGTRLTVL.

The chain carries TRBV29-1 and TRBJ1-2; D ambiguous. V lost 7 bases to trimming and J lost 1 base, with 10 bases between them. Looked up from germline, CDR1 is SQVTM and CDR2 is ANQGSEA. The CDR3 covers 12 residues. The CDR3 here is CSAGAVNYGYTF. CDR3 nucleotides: TGCAGCGCTGGAGCAGTTAACTATGGCTACACCTTC. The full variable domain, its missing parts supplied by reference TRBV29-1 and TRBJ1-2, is SAVISQKPSRDICQRGTSLTIQCQVDSQVTMMFWYRQQPGQSLTLIATANQGSEATYESGFVIDKFPISRPNLTFSTLTVSNMSPEDSSIYLCSAGAVNYGYTFGSGTRLTVV.

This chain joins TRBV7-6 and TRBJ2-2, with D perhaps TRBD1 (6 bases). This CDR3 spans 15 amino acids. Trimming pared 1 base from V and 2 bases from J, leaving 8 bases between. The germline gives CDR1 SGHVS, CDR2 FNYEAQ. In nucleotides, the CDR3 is TGTGCCAGCAGCTTAGGGACAGCCAACACCGGGGAGCTGTTTTTT. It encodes CASSLGTANTGELFF.

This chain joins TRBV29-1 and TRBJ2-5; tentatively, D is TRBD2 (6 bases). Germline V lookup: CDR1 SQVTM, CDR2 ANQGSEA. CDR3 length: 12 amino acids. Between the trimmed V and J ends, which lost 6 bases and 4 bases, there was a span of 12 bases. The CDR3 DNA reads TGCAGCGTGGGGGGTAGGACAGAGACCCAGTACTTC. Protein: CSVGGRTETQYF.

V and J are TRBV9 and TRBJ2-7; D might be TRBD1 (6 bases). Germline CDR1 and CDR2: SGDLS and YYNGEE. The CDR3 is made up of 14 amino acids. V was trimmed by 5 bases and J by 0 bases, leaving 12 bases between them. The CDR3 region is CASSLGQSSYEQYF. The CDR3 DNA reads TGTGCCAGCAGTCTCGGACAGAGCTCCTACGAGCAGTACTTC.

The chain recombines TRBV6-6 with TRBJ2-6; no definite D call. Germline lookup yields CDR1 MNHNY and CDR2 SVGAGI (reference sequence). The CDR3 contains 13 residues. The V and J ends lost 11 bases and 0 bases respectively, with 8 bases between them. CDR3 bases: TGTGCCGGCTCAAGCTCTGGGGCCAACGTCCTGACTTTC. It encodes CAGSSSGANVLTF.

CDR3 protein: CASSLARDTQETQYF. The CDR3 DNA is TGTGCCAGCAGCTTGGCCAGGGACACCCAAGAGACCCAGTACTTC. This chain uses TRBV5-4 with TRBJ2-5; a weak D match, TRBD1 (6 bases). The CDR3 runs to 15 residues. CDR1 and CDR2 from the germline V gene are SGHNT and YYREEE (reference sequence). V gave up 0 bases and J gave up 1 base, with 10 bases separating them.

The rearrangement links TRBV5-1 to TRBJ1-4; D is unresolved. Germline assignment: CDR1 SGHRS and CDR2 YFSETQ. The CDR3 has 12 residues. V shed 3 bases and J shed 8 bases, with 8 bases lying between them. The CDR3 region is CASSYGGEKLFF. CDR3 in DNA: TGCGCCAGCAGCTATGGAGGGGAAAAACTGTTTTTT.

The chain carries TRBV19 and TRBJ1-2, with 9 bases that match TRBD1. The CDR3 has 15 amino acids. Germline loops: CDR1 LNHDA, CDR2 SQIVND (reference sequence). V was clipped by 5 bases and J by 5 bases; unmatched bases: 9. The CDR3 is CASSLRDRALYGYTF. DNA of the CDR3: TGTGCCAGTAGTCTACGGGACAGGGCGCTTTATGGCTACACCTTC.

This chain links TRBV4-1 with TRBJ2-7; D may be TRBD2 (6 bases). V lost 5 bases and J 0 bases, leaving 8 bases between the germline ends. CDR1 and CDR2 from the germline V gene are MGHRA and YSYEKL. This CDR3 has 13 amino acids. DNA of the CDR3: TGCGCCAGCAGCGCGGGGACCTCCTACGAGCAGTACTTC. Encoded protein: CASSAGTSYEQYF.

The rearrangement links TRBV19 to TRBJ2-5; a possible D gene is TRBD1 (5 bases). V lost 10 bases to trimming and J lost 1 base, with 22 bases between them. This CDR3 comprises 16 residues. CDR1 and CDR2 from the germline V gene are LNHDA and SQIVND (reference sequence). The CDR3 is CATRSGHNRPQETQYF. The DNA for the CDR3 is TGTGCCACCCGATCGGGCCATAACAGGCCCCAAGAGACCCAGTACTTC.

CDR3 nucleotides: TGTGCCAGCAGCTTACTCAGACAGGGGAGAGAAAGACAGTTCTTC. It yields the protein CASSLLRQGRERQFF. V usage is TRBV7-9 and J usage is TRBJ2-1; 8 bases agree with TRBD1. J lost 13 bases, V lost 2 bases, and 13 bases had no gene match. Germline V gives CDR1 SEHNR, CDR2 FQNEAQ (reference sequence). The CDR3 extends over 15 amino acids.

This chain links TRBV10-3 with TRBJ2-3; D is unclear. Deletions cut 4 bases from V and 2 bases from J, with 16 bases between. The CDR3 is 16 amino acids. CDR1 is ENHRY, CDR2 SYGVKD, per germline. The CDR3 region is CAISGQVLLSTDTQYF. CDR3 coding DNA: TGTGCCATCAGTGGTCAGGTTCTCCTATCCACAGATACGCAGTATTTT.